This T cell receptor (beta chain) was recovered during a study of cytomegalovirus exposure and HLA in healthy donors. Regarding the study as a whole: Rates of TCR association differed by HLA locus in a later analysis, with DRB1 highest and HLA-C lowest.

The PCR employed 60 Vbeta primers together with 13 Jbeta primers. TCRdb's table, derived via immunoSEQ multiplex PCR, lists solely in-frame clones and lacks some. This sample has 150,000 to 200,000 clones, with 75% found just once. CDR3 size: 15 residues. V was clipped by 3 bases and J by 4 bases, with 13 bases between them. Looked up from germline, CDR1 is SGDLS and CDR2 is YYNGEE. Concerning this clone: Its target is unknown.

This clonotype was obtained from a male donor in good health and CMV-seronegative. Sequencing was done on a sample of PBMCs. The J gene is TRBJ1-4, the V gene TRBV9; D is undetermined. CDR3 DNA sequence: TGTGCCAGCAGCGCCCACTATTTGCTTAATGAAAAACTGTTTTTT. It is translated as CASSAHYLLNEKLFF.